A selection of T cell receptor beta chains follows, all from one sample in a study of T cell responses to AZD1222 COVID-19 vaccine. Produced via immunoSEQ multiplex PCR; TCRdb's table is partial and in-frame only. This table holds just under 85,000 clones, 86% found once. Source: peripheral blood, taken on day 0 of AZD1222 vaccination. The receptors shown here come from an adult in good health. Each CDR3 is given with its conserved first and last residue. A D gene is named only where the DNA matches it firmly. Size values are once, few and many counts, or a class for expanded clones, and some rows have none.

D gene	CDR3 length	V gene	J gene	clone size	CDR3 protein	CDR3 DNA
TRBD2	15	TRBV9	TRBJ2-7	-	CASSPQLAGPYEQYF	TGTGCCAGCAGCCCCCAGCTAGCGGGGCCCTACGAGCAGTACTTC
-	14	TRBV5-1	TRBJ2-5	-	CASSLGTSQETQYF	TGCGCCAGCAGCCTCGGGACTTCCCAAGAGACCCAGTACTTC
TRBD1	17	TRBV4-1	TRBJ2-1	-	CASSPLGTASSYNEQFF	TGCGCCAGCAGCCCCCTTGGGACAGCGAGCTCCTACAATGAGCAGTTCTTC
-	15	TRBV2	TRBJ1-5	-	CASSASVNSNQPQHF	TGTGCCAGCAGTGCGAGCGTGAATAGCAATCAGCCCCAGCATTTT
TRBD1	13	TRBV15	TRBJ1-5	once	CATSRDGGQAVHF	TGTGCCACCAGCAGAGATGGGGGACAGGCCGTGCATTTT
-	11	TRBV10-3	TRBJ2-7	few	CAIMGGYEQYF	TGTGCCATCATGGGCGGCTACGAGCAGTACTTC
-	14	TRBV5-8	TRBJ1-4	-	CASSLTGFNEKLFF	TGTGCCAGCAGCTTGACAGGCTTTAATGAAAAACTGTTTTTT
-	12	TRBV6-6	TRBJ1-5	-	CASSVGSQPQHF	TGTGCCAGCAGTGTAGGGAGTCAGCCCCAGCATTTT
-	18	TRBV12-5	TRBJ2-3	-	CASAGRPLGQIITATQYF	TGTGCTAGTGCCGGGAGGCCTCTCGGACAGATAATCACAGCTACGCAGTATTTT
TRBD1	13	TRBV3-1/TRBV3-2	TRBJ2-5	-	CASADRGQETQYF	TGTGCCAGCGCTGACAGGGGTCAAGAGACCCAGTACTTC
-	14	TRBV4-2	TRBJ1-1	-	CASSPLRANTEAFF	TGTGCCAGCAGCCCCCTACGGGCTAACACTGAAGCTTTCTTT
-	13	TRBV7-9	TRBJ2-6	-	CASTQSGANVLTF	TGTGCCAGCACCCAATCTGGGGCCAACGTCCTGACTTTC
-	14	TRBV19	TRBJ2-3	-	CASSFSSATDTQYF	TGTGCCAGTAGTTTTTCTAGCGCCACAGATACGCAGTATTTT
-	14	TRBV7-9	TRBJ1-2	-	CASSLAGANYGYTF	TGTGCCAGCAGCTTAGCCGGGGCTAACTATGGCTACACCTTC
-	12	TRBV6-2/TRBV6-3	TRBJ1-5	-	CASRSGYQPQHF	TGTGCCAGCCGTTCCGGTTATCAACCCCAGCATTTT
-	14	TRBV30	TRBJ1-1	-	CAWSGRRSNTEAFF	TGTGCCTGGAGTGGACGCCGGAGCAACACTGAAGCTTTCTTT
TRBD1	15	TRBV4-3	TRBJ1-5	few	CASSQDRGQDQPQHF	TGCGCCAGCAGCCAAGATCGAGGACAGGATCAGCCCCAGCATTTT
TRBD2	16	TRBV9	TRBJ2-5	-	CASSVASGGAQETQYF	TGTGCCAGCAGCGTAGCCAGCGGGGGCGCTCAAGAGACCCAGTACTTC
-	14	TRBV7-7	TRBJ2-1	-	CASSLGGANNEQFF	TGTGCTAGCAGCTTAGGCGGGGCGAACAATGAGCAGTTCTTC
-	15	TRBV7-2	TRBJ1-2	once	CASSLEARTNYGYTF	TGTGCCAGCAGCTTAGAGGCCAGGACTAACTATGGCTACACCTTC
-	12	TRBV7-9	TRBJ1-1	few	CASSPVSAEAFF	TGTGCCAGCAGCCCGGTTTCTGCTGAAGCTTTCTTT
-	14	TRBV6-1	TRBJ2-7	few	CASSETTVSYEQYF	TGTGCCAGCAGTGAGACGACAGTCTCCTACGAGCAGTACTTC
-	18	TRBV6-2/TRBV6-3	TRBJ2-2	-	CASSTSPGPIRSTGELFF	TGTGCCAGCAGTACGAGCCCGGGACCGATCCGTTCCACCGGGGAGCTGTTTTTT
TRBD2	14	TRBV19	TRBJ2-3	-	CASSIGGGSDTQYF	TGTGCCAGTAGTATAGGCGGGGGGTCAGATACGCAGTATTTT
TRBD1	15	TRBV19	TRBJ1-2	-	CASSPSRRGPSGYTF	TGTGCCAGTAGTCCCTCCCGCAGGGGGCCCTCCGGCTACACCTTC
-	14	TRBV7-8	TRBJ2-2	few	CASSRHSNTGELFF	TGTGCCAGCAGCCGGCATTCGAACACCGGGGAGCTGTTTTTT
-	15	TRBV27	TRBJ1-1	-	CASSRPSGDHTEAFF	TGTGCCAGCAGTCGACCTTCAGGGGATCACACTGAAGCTTTCTTT
-	14	TRBV11-2	TRBJ1-2	few	CASSLYGGLGGYTF	TGTGCCAGCAGCTTATACGGGGGCCTTGGTGGCTACACCTTC
TRBD1	15	TRBV10-3	TRBJ2-1	-	CAISMTGTGENEQFF	TGTGCCATCAGCATGACCGGGACAGGGGAAAATGAGCAGTTCTTC
-	16	TRBV7-2	TRBJ2-3	-	CASSLGPGGITDTQYF	TGTGCCAGCAGCTTAGGTCCAGGAGGAATCACAGATACGCAGTATTTT
-	15	TRBV7-2	TRBJ2-1	-	CASSPTAVSYNEQFF	TGTGCCAGCAGCCCGACCGCGGTCTCCTACAATGAGCAGTTCTTC
TRBD1	18	TRBV18	TRBJ1-2	-	CASSPNVPGQGSNYGYTF	TGTGCCAGCTCACCCAACGTCCCGGGACAGGGATCAAACTATGGCTACACCTTC
-	14	TRBV25-1	TRBJ1-3	-	CASTDRHSGNTIYF	TGTGCCAGCACCGATCGACACTCTGGAAACACCATATATTTT
-	14	TRBV25-1	TRBJ2-5	-	CASLRGGAGETQYF	TGTGCCAGCCTACGAGGGGGCGCGGGGGAGACCCAGTACTTC
-	13	TRBV7-7	TRBJ2-5	once	CASSSADGETQYF	TGTGCTAGCAGTTCTGCGGACGGGGAGACCCAGTACTTC
-	15	TRBV6-1	TRBJ1-1	-	CASSEFDRMNTEAFF	TGTGCCAGCAGTGAGTTCGACAGGATGAACACTGAAGCTTTCTTT
-	10	TRBV7-9	TRBJ1-1	-	CAIGNTEAFF	TGTGCCATTGGGAACACTGAAGCTTTCTTT
-	13	TRBV7-9	TRBJ2-7	-	CASSLDPFYEQYF	TGTGCCAGCAGCTTAGATCCGTTTTACGAGCAGTACTTC
-	16	TRBV5-4	TRBJ2-1	-	CASSAGGQGSANEQFF	TGTGCCAGCAGCGCGGGGGGACAGGGATCTGCCAATGAGCAGTTCTTC
-	15	TRBV5-1	TRBJ2-7	-	CASRFFDTEGYEQYF	TGCGCCAGCAGGTTCTTTGACACGGAGGGTTACGAGCAGTACTTC